This T cell receptor (beta chain) was documented in a study of STAT3 mutations in large granular lymphocyte leukemia. Study information: Roughly half the longitudinally sequenced T-LGLL patients had canonical STAT3 mutations.

TCRbeta libraries averaged around 38,000 productive templates per sample. Profiled with immunoSEQ multiplex PCR; TCRdb holds only in-frame clones, not every one. The data contain 35,000 to 40,000 clones, around nine tenths of them seen just once; the ten biggest clones take up under 0.55%. Germline V gene sequence: CDR1 MGHRA, CDR2 YSYEKL. This CDR3 region has 14 residues. The germline V and J ends were trimmed by 0 bases and 7 bases, with 13 bases remaining between them. Note on this clone: What it binds is not known.

General observations from the study: At least one immunodominant TCR beta clonotype appeared in every T-cell large granular lymphocyte leukemia patient. In some patients, a small highly pathogenic clone possibly went undetected. Clonal expansion was inferred from samples taken at other timepoints.

The sequenced sample was PBMCs. The gene calls are TRBV4-1 and TRBJ2-7; D ambiguous. The source is a human donor with T large granular lymphocyte leukemia. Some clones in this sample may be carry-over from other donors' samples. CDR3 residues: CASSQDYAALEQYF. CDR3 nucleotide sequence: TGCGCCAGCAGCCAAGATTATGCGGCGCTGGAGCAGTACTTC.